This T cell receptor (beta chain) was retrieved from a study of T cell responses to AZD1222 COVID-19 vaccine. Germline V gene data show CDR1 as MNHEY and CDR2 as SVGAGI. This CDR3 has 15 residues. The V end lost 5 bases, the J end lost 4 bases, and 17 bases lay between the germline ends. TCRdb's table, derived via immunoSEQ multiplex PCR, lists solely in-frame clones and lacks some. The repertoire holds some 74,000 clones, over 75% seen once, with about 20% in the top ten. This clonotype was sampled from an adult in good health. Sequencing used peripheral blood, obtained on day 0 of AZD1222 vaccination. The chain employs TRBV6-5 and TRBJ1-1, with D hard to call. CDR3 bases: TGTGCCAGCAGTCTGCTACGGTTAATGGGCACTGAAGCTTTCTTT. Protein sequence: CASSLLRLMGTEAFF.